Shown below are 28 T cell receptor beta chains from a single sample sequenced in a study of blood T cells in healthy people across ages. Primed by a sample-barcoded 5' primer and a J-beta primer mix, a second PCR proceeded for about 7 to 11 cycles. TCRdb fed the 5' RACE reads into MiXCR, producing one record per CDR3 protein. The sample shows about 650,000 distinct CDR3 sequences, approximately 31% of them seen only once. Material for sequencing was blood. The source of these receptors is a woman of 80 years or more in good health.

The chain employs TRBV21-1 and TRBJ2-3; TRBD1, the D gene given by the table, was not confirmed from the DNA. TRBV21-1 is a pseudogene. The CDR3 spans 15 residues. Here the CDR3 reads CASSRPGESADTQYF. DNA of the CDR3: TGTGCCAGCAGCCGGCCAGGGGAGTCCGCAGATACGCAGTATTTT.

This clonotype was observed at least ten times. The rearrangement links TRBV7-9 to TRBJ2-1; no clear D gene. Germline CDR1 and CDR2: SEHNR and FQNEAQ (reference sequence). The V end lost 5 bases, the J end lost 8 bases, and 10 bases lay between the germline ends. This CDR3 has 12 residues. Here the CDR3 reads CASSADGDEQFF. CDR3 nucleotide sequence: TGTGCCAGCAGCGCGGACGGAGATGAGCAGTTCTTC.

At least ten counts were recorded for this clonotype. The DNA of the CDR3 is TGTGCCATCAGGGAGGCCTCCACGGGGGAAAAACTGTTTTTT. The encoded protein is CAIREASTGEKLFF. V gene TRBV10-3 combines with J gene TRBJ1-4, with D unclear. CDR1 ENHRY and CDR2 SYGVKD come from the germline V gene. The CDR3 extends over 14 amino acids. The V and J ends lost 6 bases and 8 bases respectively, with 16 bases between them.

This clonotype occurred many times. The V gene is TRBV20-1, the J gene TRBJ1-1; D is uncertain. V was trimmed by 1 base and J by 8 bases, leaving 17 bases between them. Germline V CDR1 and CDR2: DFQATT, SNEGSKA (reference sequence). The CDR3 loop spans 14 amino acids. The CDR3 region has the DNA TGCAGTGCTAGAGCGGGAGACACTCTCGAGGAAGCTTTCTTT. This gives the protein CSARAGDTLEEAFF.

The chain recombines TRBV7-2 with TRBJ1-2, with D unresolved. Deletions cut 0 bases from V and 6 bases from J, with 23 bases between. The V gene's germline CDR1 is SGHTA and CDR2 FQGNSA. The CDR3 has 18 residues. The CDR3 here is CASSLAGRKNPGSNGYTF. In DNA, the CDR3 is TGTGCCAGCAGCTTAGCAGGGCGGAAGAATCCGGGGAGCAATGGCTACACCTTC.

CDR3 in amino acids: CASSGGASGYNEQFF. CDR3 DNA sequence: TGCGCCAGCAGCGGCGGGGCTAGCGGCTACAATGAGCAGTTCTTC. The J gene is TRBJ2-1, the V gene TRBV5-1; TRBD2 agrees at 7 bases. In germline, CDR1 is SGHRS, CDR2 YFSETQ. The length of the CDR3 is 15 residues. J gave up 3 bases and V 4 bases, and 7 bases lay outside the gene matches. The entire variable domain, with the rest obtained from reference TRBV5-1 and TRBJ2-1, is as follows: KAGVTQTPRYLIKTRGQQVTLSCSPISGHRSVSWYQQTPGQGLQFLFEYFSETQRNKGNFPGRFSGRQFSNSRSEMNVSTLELGDSALYLCASSGGASGYNEQFFGPGTRLTVL.

This clonotype was seen at least ten times. This rearrangement joins TRBV4-3 to TRBJ2-7; the D is unclear. Germline V gene data show CDR1 as LGHNA and CDR2 as YSLEER. Trimming took 0 bases from V and 0 from J, leaving 3 bases between them. There are 13 residues in the CDR3. The CDR3 coding sequence is TGCGCCAGCAGCCAAGATATCTCCTACGAGCAGTACTTC. Its protein is CASSQDISYEQYF.

The V and J genes are TRBV28 and TRBJ2-3; weak D call: TRBD2 (6 bases). CDR1 MDHEN and CDR2 SYDVKM come from the germline V gene. The V end lost 6 bases, the J end lost 2 bases, and 15 bases lay between the germline ends. The CDR3 sequence is 15 residues long. The CDR3: CASREGRHHTDTQYF. The CDR3 nucleotides are TGTGCCAGCAGGGAGGGACGGCACCACACAGATACGCAGTATTTT.

This clonotype occurred many times. At one end, the junction sequence differs from germline, possibly due to a read error. The gene calls are TRBV7-2 and TRBJ2-3, with D hard to call. The CDR3 contains 15 residues. Germline V gene sequence: CDR1 SGHTA, CDR2 FQGNSA. DNA for the CDR3: TGTGCCAGCAGCTTTTCGTCTAGGGTCGAAGATACTCAGTATTTT. Translated, it gives CASSFSSRVEDTQYF. The whole variable domain, filled in from reference TRBV7-2 and TRBJ2-3, reads GAGVSQSPSNKVTEKGKDVELRCDPISGHTALYWYRQSLGQGLEFLIYFQGNSAPDKSGLPSDRFSAERTGGSVSTLTIQRTQQEDSAVYLCASSFSSRVEDTQYFGPGTRLTVL.

This clonotype was recorded at least ten times. This chain joins TRBV7-8 and TRBJ2-1; D might be TRBD2 (5 bases). The germline gives CDR1 SGHVS, CDR2 FQNEAQ. V lost 6 bases and J 5 bases, leaving 17 bases between the germline ends. The CDR3 loop spans 15 amino acids. CDR3 nucleotides: TGTGCCAGCAGGAGGATGGGCTATAGCGACAATGAGCAGTTCTTC. Translated: CASRRMGYSDNEQFF.

The chain combines TRBV28 with TRBJ2-5; 9 nucleotides agree with TRBD1. The last part of the DNA fits TRBJ2-7 better; the J call may be wrong. CDR1 MDHEN and CDR2 SYDVKM come from the germline V gene. The CDR3 totals 15 residues. The CDR3 DNA sequence: TGTGCCAGCAGTTCATCCGGGACAGGGAAGCGCGAGCAGTACTTC. Translation gives CASSSSGTGKREQYF.

This clonotype was seen at least ten times. The chain uses TRBV9 and TRBJ1-4; D is possibly TRBD1 (6 bases). V was cut by 3 bases and J by 2 bases, with 11 bases left in between. CDR3 length: 15 amino acids. The germline V gene has CDR1 SGDLS and CDR2 YYNGEE. CDR3 sequence (DNA): TGTGCCAGCAGCGCCCAGGGGTGGACTAATGAAAAACTGTTTTTT. Its translation: CASSAQGWTNEKLFF.

This sequence joins TRBV7-2 and TRBJ2-2, with D perhaps matching TRBD2 (5 bases). CDR3 length equals 17 residues. Germline assignment: CDR1 SGHTA and CDR2 FQGNSA. Trimming removed 1 base at V and 3 bases at J, with 15 bases between. CDR3 bases: TGTGCCAGCAGCTTAGAACACGGGAAAAGTTACACCGGGGAGCTGTTTTTT. Its protein is CASSLEHGKSYTGELFF.

This rearrangement joins TRBV12-3 or TRBV12-4 to TRBJ2-5, with D possibly matching TRBD2 (6 bases). This CDR3 is built from 13 residues. The V end lost 7 bases, the J end lost 4 bases, and 13 bases lay between the germline ends. The CDR3 DNA reads TGTGCCAGCACTGACGGGGGTGGAGAGACCCAGTACTTC. Its translation: CASTDGGGETQYF.

The sample holds many counts of this clonotype. V and J are TRBV7-2 and TRBJ2-3; possible D gene TRBD1, 5 bases. V was cut by 1 base and J by 4 bases, with 18 bases left in between. The germline gives CDR1 SGHTA, CDR2 FQGNSA. The CDR3 totals 17 residues. CDR3 in amino acids: CASSLGAGQGSPDTQYF. Here the CDR3 DNA reads TGTGCCAGCAGCTTAGGGGCCGGGCAGGGTAGCCCAGATACGCAGTATTTT.

This rearrangement joins TRBV5-1 to TRBJ1-4; D call uncertain. V shed 3 bases and J shed 1 base, with 10 bases lying between them. Germline V lookup: CDR1 SGHRS, CDR2 YFSETQ. This CDR3 has 15 residues. The CDR3 loop is CASSSGRVTNEKLFF. DNA of the CDR3: TGCGCCAGCAGCTCCGGTCGGGTAACTAATGAAAAACTGTTTTTT.

This clonotype was picked up many times. An end of the junction does not agree with germline; a read error may underlie this. The chain uses TRBV11-2 and TRBJ2-7, with TRBD2 as a possible D gene (6 bases). The CDR3 consists of 14 residues. Germline assignment: CDR1 SGHAT and CDR2 FQNNGV. Here the CDR3 DNA reads TGTGCCAGCAGCCCCGGGGGAAGCTCCGACGAGCAGTACTTC. Translating it yields CASSPGGSSDEQYF.

As to this clonotype: Germline and junction disagree at one end, which may indicate a read error. This chain uses TRBV5-1 with TRBJ1-4; D is uncertain. Germline V gives CDR1 SGHRS, CDR2 YFSETQ. The CDR3 length is 17 residues. CDR3 sequence (DNA): TGCGCCAACAGCTTGGATCTATGGGCGGCAACTAATGAAAAACTGTTTTTT. Translated, it gives CANSLDLWAATNEKLFF.

This clonotype was seen many times. This chain connects TRBV7-6 to TRBJ2-3; 11 bases agree with TRBD2. J lost 2 bases, V lost 5 bases, and 9 bases had no gene match. Germline assignment: CDR1 SGHVS and CDR2 FNYEAQ. The CDR3 contains 17 residues. CDR3 amino acids: CASSAGTSGFSTDTQYF. The CDR3 DNA follows: TGTGCCAGCAGCGCCGGGACTAGCGGATTTTCCACAGATACGCAGTATTTT.

This clonotype was detected only once. This sequence joins TRBV9 and TRBJ1-2; no firm D call. V lost 2 bases to trimming and J lost 3 bases, with 14 bases between them. The CDR3 runs to 15 residues. Germline V lookup: CDR1 SGDLS, CDR2 YYNGEE. The CDR3 here is CASSVDPGTHYGYTF. In DNA, the CDR3 is TGTGCCAGCAGCGTGGACCCAGGAACCCACTATGGCTACACCTTC.

This clonotype was counted many times. This rearrangement joins TRBV7-9 to TRBJ2-7; D is unclear. Looked up from germline, CDR1 is SEHNR and CDR2 is FQNEAQ (reference sequence). V lost 5 bases to trimming and J lost 7 bases, with 9 bases between them. This CDR3 has 11 residues. The CDR3 DNA follows: TGTGCCAGCAGCCCCAACCGGGAGCAGTACTTC. Protein: CASSPNREQYF.

At least ten counts were recorded for this clonotype. The chain combines TRBV12-3 or TRBV12-4 with TRBJ1-6, with TRBD1 matching 9 bases. The CDR3 covers 15 residues. V shed 5 bases and J 7 bases; nucleotides not matched to a gene: 6. The CDR3 DNA is TGTGCCAGCAGTCCCCGACAGGGGGGAAATTCACCCCTCCACTTT. This codes for CASSPRQGGNSPLHF.

The chain couples TRBV5-1 to TRBJ2-1; TRBD2 matches 14 bases. Germline CDR1 reads SGHRS; CDR2 reads YFSETQ. The CDR3 loop spans 16 amino acids. The trim removed 0 bases at V and 13 bases at J, leaving 9 bases unmatched. Here the CDR3 reads CASSLGGLAGAWEQFF. The CDR3 nucleotides are TGCGCCAGCAGCTTGGGGGGACTAGCGGGGGCCTGGGAACAGTTCTTC.

This clonotype was counted many times. This chain's CDR3 is CSARSLSRGFGTDTQYF. The DNA of the CDR3 is TGCAGTGCTAGATCCCTGTCTCGGGGGTTCGGGACAGATACGCAGTATTTT. The chain employs TRBV20-1 and TRBJ2-3; perhaps TRBD2 as D (6 bases). V shed 2 bases and J shed 3 bases, with 21 bases lying between them. The CDR3 has 17 amino acids. CDR1 and CDR2 (germline): DFQATT, SNEGSKA (reference sequence).

The V gene is TRBV5-1, the J gene TRBJ2-5; D is unclear. The J call may be in error: the DNA end matches TRBJ2-7 better. Germline V gene sequence: CDR1 SGHRS, CDR2 YFSETQ. The CDR3 loop spans 9 amino acids. Here the CDR3 DNA reads TGCGCCAGCGTTTACGAGCAGTACTTC. The encoded protein is CASVYEQYF.

This clonotype came up many times. The chain has TRBV5-1 and TRBJ2-5, with D perhaps matching TRBD1 or TRBD2 (5 bases each). The CDR3 contains 14 residues. V lost 3 bases, J lost 4 bases, and 13 bases lay in between. Germline V gene data show CDR1 as SGHRS and CDR2 as YFSETQ. CDR3 nucleotide sequence: TGCGCCAGCAGCTCCAGGGTCGCGGGAGAGACCCAGTACTTC. This encodes CASSSRVAGETQYF.

This clonotype has at least ten counts. The chain carries TRBV20-1 and TRBJ2-5, with 7 bases lining up with TRBD2. J was trimmed by 1 base and V by 6 bases; bases with no gene match: 5. The CDR3 is made up of 13 amino acids. Germline CDR1 DFQATT, CDR2 SNEGSKA (reference sequence). The CDR3 nucleotides read TGCAGTGCCCTATCGGGGGGCCAAGAGACCCAGTACTTC. Residues: CSALSGGQETQYF.

This clonotype came up once. One end of the junction does not line up with germline, which may come from a read error. The rearrangement joins TRBV29-1 to TRBJ1-2; 9 positions agree with TRBD1. The CDR3 covers 14 residues. Germline V CDR1 and CDR2: SQVTM, ANQGSEA. The CDR3 coding sequence is TGCAGCGACACGGGACAGGGCTACCACTATGGCAACACCTTC. This sequence encodes CSDTGQGYHYGNTF.